One sample yielded the 10 T cell receptor beta chains listed below, sequenced in a study of T-cell reconstitution after alpha-beta-depleted transplantation in children. Unique molecular identifiers were incorporated during preparation of the TCRbeta library. One entry per CDR3 protein results from TCRdb running MiXCR on the PCR reads. The sample holds over 200,000 distinct CDR3 sequences, 11% seen once. The sample in question was PBMCs, obtained before TCRalphabeta/CD19-depleted stem cell transplant. The origin of the receptors is a child under three years old with acute myeloid leukemia, due to receive a stem cell transplant.

This clonotype was recorded many times. This chain uses TRBV11-2 with TRBJ2-2, with D perhaps TRBD1 or TRBD2 (5 bases each). This CDR3 is 13 amino acids long. Trimming shortened V by 3 bases and J by 12 bases, and 14 bases separated the two germline ends. CDR1 and CDR2 from the germline V gene are SGHAT and FQNNGV. The CDR3 nucleotides are TGTGCCAGCAGCTTCGAGGGGCCAAAAAAGCTGTTTTTT. Translating it yields CASSFEGPKKLFF.

This clonotype was seen many times. The chain carries TRBV5-1 and TRBJ2-7; 12 bases fit TRBD2. The J segment lost 3 bases and the V segment lost 3 bases, leaving 4 bases of the junction unmatched. CDR1 is SGHRS, CDR2 YFSETQ, per germline. This CDR3 spans 15 amino acids. Here the CDR3 reads CASSSLLAGGYEQYF. The CDR3 region has the DNA TGCGCCAGCAGCTCTTTACTAGCGGGAGGCTACGAGCAGTACTTC.

The table lists this clonotype with many counts. V gene TRBV7-9 combines with J gene TRBJ2-1; D remains unclear. The V end lost 0 bases, the J end lost 6 bases, and 3 bases lay between the germline ends. CDR1 is SEHNR and CDR2 is FQNEAQ in the germline V gene (reference sequence). The CDR3 is made up of 12 amino acids. The CDR3 coding sequence is TGTGCCAGCAGCTTAGCCGTCAATGAGCAGTTCTTC. Its protein is CASSLAVNEQFF. The full variable domain, rest sourced from reference TRBV7-9 and TRBJ2-1, is DTGVSQNPRHKITKRGQNVTFRCDPISEHNRLYWYRQTLGQGPEFLTYFQNEAQLEKSRLLSDRFSAERPKGSFSTLEIQRTEQGDSAMYLCASSLAVNEQFFGPGTRLTVL.

This clonotype was picked up many times. The V and J genes are TRBV20-1 and TRBJ2-3, with 10 positions matching TRBD2. The V and J ends lost 2 bases and 0 bases, in that order; junction bases with no gene match: 8. The CDR3 loop spans 17 amino acids. Germline assignment: CDR1 DFQATT and CDR2 SNEGSKA (reference sequence). This CDR3 reads CSARRVTSGASTDTQYF. The CDR3 DNA sequence: TGCAGTGCTAGAAGAGTCACTAGCGGGGCTAGCACAGATACGCAGTATTTT.

This clonotype was seen ten or more times. This chain connects TRBV12-3 or TRBV12-4 to TRBJ1-1; D uncertain. V lost 8 bases to trimming and J lost 2 bases, with 15 bases between them. This CDR3 has 14 residues. The CDR3 reads CASVAGPHNTEAFF. CDR3 sequence (DNA): TGTGCCAGCGTAGCAGGCCCGCATAACACTGAAGCTTTCTTT.

This clonotype was counted many times. The genes are TRBV12-3 or TRBV12-4 and TRBJ1-1; 7 bases agree with TRBD1. With V trimmed by 1 base and J by 10 bases, 3 bases remained unmatched. CDR3 length: 12 amino acids. The CDR3 protein is CASSLEGARAFF. CDR3 DNA sequence: TGTGCCAGCAGTTTAGAGGGGGCGCGAGCTTTCTTT.

In its sample, this clonotype was seen a few times. V usage is TRBV2 and J usage is TRBJ2-3; tentatively, D is TRBD1 or TRBD2 (5 bases each). CDR3 length: 12 residues. V lost 11 bases and J 11 bases, leaving 20 bases between the germline ends. Germline V gene sequence: CDR1 SNHLY, CDR2 FYNNEI. CDR3 residues: CACEGSPRGQYF. The CDR3 DNA is TGTGCCTGCGAGGGGTCCCCACGGGGGCAGTATTTT. Combining the CDR3 with reference TRBV2 and TRBJ2-3 gives the whole variable domain EPEVTQTPSHQVTQMGQEVILRCVPISNHLYFYWYRQILGQKVEFLVSFYNNEISEKSEIFDDQFSVERPDGSNFTLKIRSTKLEDSAMYFCACEGSPRGQYFGPGTRLTVL.

This clonotype has at least ten counts. This chain links TRBV20-1 with TRBJ1-2, with TRBD1 matching over 7 bases. This CDR3 region has 12 residues. CDR1 DFQATT and CDR2 SNEGSKA come from the germline V gene (reference sequence). V gave up 4 bases and J gave up 8 bases; unmatched junction bases: 7. CDR3 sequence reads: CSANHRGRGYTF. For the CDR3, the DNA is TGCAGTGCTAACCACAGGGGAAGGGGCTACACCTTC.

This clonotype was found many times. The V and J genes are TRBV24-1 and TRBJ2-3; tentative D call: TRBD1 (6 bases). V was clipped by 4 bases and J by 3 bases, with 10 bases between them. Looked up from germline, CDR1 is KGHDR and CDR2 is SFDVKD. This CDR3 has 14 residues. The CDR3 coding sequence is TGTGCCACCAGTGACTATCAGGGGACAGATACGCAGTATTTT. This translates into CATSDYQGTDTQYF.

This clonotype was detected ten times or more. V gene TRBV20-1 combines with J gene TRBJ2-2, with TRBD2 as a possible D gene (6 bases). Looked up from germline, CDR1 is DFQATT and CDR2 is SNEGSKA (reference sequence). This CDR3 region has 14 residues. V dropped 6 bases and J dropped 9 bases, with 20 bases sitting between them. CDR3 in amino acids: CSAILAGRPWELFF. The CDR3 bases are TGCAGTGCCATCCTGGCGGGGCGCCCCTGGGAGCTGTTTTTT.